One TCR beta chain is described in this entry. Vbeta (60) and Jbeta (13) primers were used in the PCR. Clones were sequenced by immunoSEQ multiplex PCR, and TCRdb holds only the in-frame ones, with some missing. The sample shows about 120,000 clones, roughly 80% of them seen only once. The entry originates in a study of cytomegalovirus exposure and HLA in healthy donors. This CDR3 has 18 residues. V lost 0 bases, J lost 0 bases, and 19 bases lay in between. Germline CDR1 is SGDLS and CDR2 is YYNGEE. The genes are TRBV9 and TRBJ2-7, with TRBD2 as a possible D gene (5 bases). The TCR originated in a woman aged 50 to 60 in good health and CMV-seronegative. The sample was PBMCs. CDR3 nucleotide sequence: TGTGCCAGCAGCGTAGGGCTAGCCCCGGGCGAAATCTCCTACGAGCAGTACTTC. Translated, it gives CASSVGLAPGEISYEQYF.